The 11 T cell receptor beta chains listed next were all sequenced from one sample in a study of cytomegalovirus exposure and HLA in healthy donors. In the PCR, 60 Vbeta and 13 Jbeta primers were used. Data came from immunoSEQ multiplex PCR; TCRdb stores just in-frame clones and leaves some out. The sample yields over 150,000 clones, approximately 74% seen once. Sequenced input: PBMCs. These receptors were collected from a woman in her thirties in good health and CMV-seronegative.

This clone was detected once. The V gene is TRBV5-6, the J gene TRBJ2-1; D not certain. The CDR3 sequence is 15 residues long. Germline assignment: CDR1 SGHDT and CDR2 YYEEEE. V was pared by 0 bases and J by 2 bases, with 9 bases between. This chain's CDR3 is CASSLGGITYNEQFF. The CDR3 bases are TGTGCCAGCAGCTTGGGAGGTATAACCTACAATGAGCAGTTCTTC.

The CDR3 nucleotides are TGTGCCAGCAGCCCGGGACTAGCGGGGGAAGGAGGATGGGAAAAGACCCAGTACTTC. It specifies CASSPGLAGEGGWEKTQYF. The genes are TRBV5-4 and TRBJ2-5; the match to TRBD2 covers 14 bases. Germline CDR1 SGHNT, CDR2 YYREEE (reference sequence). This CDR3 contains 19 residues. V was clipped by 4 bases and J by 6 bases; unmatched bases: 17.

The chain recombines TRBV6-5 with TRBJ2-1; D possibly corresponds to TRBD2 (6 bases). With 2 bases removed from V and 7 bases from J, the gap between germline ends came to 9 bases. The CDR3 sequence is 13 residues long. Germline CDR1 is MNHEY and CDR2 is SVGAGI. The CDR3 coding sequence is TGTGCCAGCAGTTACGTGGCGGGGAATGAGCAGTTCTTC. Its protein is CASSYVAGNEQFF.

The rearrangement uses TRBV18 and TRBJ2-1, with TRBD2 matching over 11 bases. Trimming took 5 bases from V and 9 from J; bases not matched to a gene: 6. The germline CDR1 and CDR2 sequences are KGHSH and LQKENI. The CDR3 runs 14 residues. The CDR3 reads CASSEGLAETEQFF. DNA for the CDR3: TGTGCCAGCTCAGAGGGACTAGCGGAGACTGAGCAGTTCTTC.

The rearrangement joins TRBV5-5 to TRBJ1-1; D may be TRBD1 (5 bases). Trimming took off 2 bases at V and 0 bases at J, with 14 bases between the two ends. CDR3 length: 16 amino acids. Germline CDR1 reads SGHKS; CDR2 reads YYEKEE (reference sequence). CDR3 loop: CASSFRAPIMNTEAFF. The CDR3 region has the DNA TGTGCCAGCAGCTTCAGGGCTCCTATTATGAACACTGAAGCTTTCTTT. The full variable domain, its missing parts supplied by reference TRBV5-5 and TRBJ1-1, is DAGVTQSPTHLIKTRGQQVTLRCSPISGHKSVSWYQQVLGQGPQFIFQYYEKEERGRGNFPDRFSARQFPNYSSELNVNALLLGDSALYLCASSFRAPIMNTEAFFGQGTRLTVV.

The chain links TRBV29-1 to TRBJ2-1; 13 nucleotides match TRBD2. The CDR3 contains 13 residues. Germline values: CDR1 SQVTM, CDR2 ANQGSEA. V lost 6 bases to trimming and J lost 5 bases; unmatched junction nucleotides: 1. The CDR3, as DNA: TGCAGCGTGGGGACTAGCGGGAACAATGAGCAGTTCTTC. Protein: CSVGTSGNNEQFF.

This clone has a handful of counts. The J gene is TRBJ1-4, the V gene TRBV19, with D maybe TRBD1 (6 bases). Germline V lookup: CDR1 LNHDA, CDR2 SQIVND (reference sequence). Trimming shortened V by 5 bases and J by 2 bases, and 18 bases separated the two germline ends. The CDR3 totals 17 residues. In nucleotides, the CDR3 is TGTGCCAGTAGTCCGGGCGGACAGTGGGGGACTAATGAAAAACTGTTTTTT. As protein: CASSPGGQWGTNEKLFF.

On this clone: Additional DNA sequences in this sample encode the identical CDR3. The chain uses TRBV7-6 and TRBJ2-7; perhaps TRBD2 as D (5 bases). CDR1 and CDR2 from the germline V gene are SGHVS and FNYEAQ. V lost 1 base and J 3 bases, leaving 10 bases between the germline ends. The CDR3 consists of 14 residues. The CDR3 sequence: CASSLGPSGYEQYF. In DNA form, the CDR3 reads TGTGCCAGCAGCTTAGGGCCGAGCGGCTACGAGCAGTACTTC.

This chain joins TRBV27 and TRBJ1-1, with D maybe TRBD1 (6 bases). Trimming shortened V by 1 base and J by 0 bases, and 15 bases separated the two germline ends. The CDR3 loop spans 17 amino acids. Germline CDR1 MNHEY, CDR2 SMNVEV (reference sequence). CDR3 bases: TGTGCCAGCAGTTTATTTAACAGAGGGGGGGTGAACACTGAAGCTTTCTTT. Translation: CASSLFNRGGVNTEAFF.

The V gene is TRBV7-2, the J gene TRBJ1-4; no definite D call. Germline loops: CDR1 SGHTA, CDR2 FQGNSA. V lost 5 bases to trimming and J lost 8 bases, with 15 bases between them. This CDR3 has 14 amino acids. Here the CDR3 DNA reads TGTGCCAGCAGCCCGGGTCCTATCGGCGAAAAACTGTTTTTT. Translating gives CASSPGPIGEKLFF.

The CDR3 bases are TGCAGCGTTGCACAGGGCTCAAGCAATCAGCCCCAGCATTTT. Its translation is CSVAQGSSNQPQHF. This chain connects TRBV29-1 to TRBJ1-5; the D gene is possibly TRBD1 (6 bases). V was shortened by 4 bases and J by 1 base, with 11 bases between the two germline ends. The CDR3 runs to 14 residues. The germline CDR1 and CDR2 sequences are SQVTM and ANQGSEA.